Following are 8 T cell receptor beta chains from one sample sequenced in a study of cytomegalovirus exposure and HLA in healthy donors. With 60 Vbeta and 13 Jbeta primers, the PCR was carried out. Measured with immunoSEQ multiplex PCR; TCRdb has only the in-frame clones, and not every one. This table has 110,000 to 150,000 clones, 77% appearing once. The sequencing sample was made of PBMCs. Receptors were obtained from a male donor in good health and CMV-seronegative.

There are a few counts of this clone. The junction does not match germline at one end; this may be a read error. The chain joins TRBV6-1 to TRBJ1-1; D remains ambiguous. From germline, CDR1 is MNHNS and CDR2 SASEGT. The length of the CDR3 is 12 residues. CDR3 sequence (DNA): TGTGCCAGCAGCGAAGGAGGGACTGAAGCTTTCTTT. This codes for CASSEGGTEAFF.

The rearrangement links TRBV28 to TRBJ2-2; TRBD2 matches at 15 bases. Germline CDR1 is MDHEN and CDR2 is SYDVKM. Trimming cost V 7 bases and J 3 bases; bases outside gene matches: 9. This CDR3 is 18 amino acids long. CDR3 protein: CASTPRTSGGADTGELFF. The CDR3 coding sequence is TGTGCCAGCACTCCCCGGACTAGCGGGGGGGCGGACACCGGGGAGCTGTTTTTT.

V usage is TRBV10-2 and J usage is TRBJ2-7; TRBD1 is a possible D gene (5 bases). The length of the CDR3 is 13 residues. Deletions cut 7 bases from V and 1 base from J, with 11 bases between. Germline CDR1 is WSHSY and CDR2 is SAAADI. CDR3 amino acids: CASIDTGSYEQYF. The DNA of the CDR3 is TGCGCCAGCATTGATACAGGTTCCTACGAGCAGTACTTC.

V and J are TRBV5-5 and TRBJ2-2; 10 positions match TRBD2. This CDR3 region has 18 residues. Germline V gene sequence: CDR1 SGHKS, CDR2 YYEKEE (reference sequence). Germline trimming cut 5 bases from V and 0 bases from J; bases unmatched to any gene: 10. CDR3 residues: CASRSYPGLATNTGELFF. CDR3 DNA: TGTGCCAGCAGGTCGTATCCGGGACTAGCGACGAACACCGGGGAGCTGTTTTTT.

The chain carries TRBV18 and TRBJ2-3; 7 bases agree with TRBD1. Trimming cost V 0 bases and J 2 bases; bases outside gene matches: 2. The CDR3 is 15 residues long. Germline V gives CDR1 KGHSH, CDR2 LQKENI. The CDR3 DNA reads TGTGCCAGCTCACCACCGGGACAGCTCACAGATACGCAGTATTTT. Translating gives CASSPPGQLTDTQYF.

The chain is built from TRBV30 and TRBJ2-7; the D gene is possibly TRBD1 (5 bases). The CDR3 length is 12 residues. V was pared by 1 base and J by 6 bases, with 10 bases between. Germline lookup yields CDR1 GTSNPN and CDR2 SVGIG (reference sequence). The CDR3 coding sequence is TGTGCCTGGAGTGCAGGTAGGGGCGAGCAGTACTTC. Encoded protein: CAWSAGRGEQYF. The variable domain in full, with the rest retrieved from reference TRBV30 and TRBJ2-7, is SQTIHQWPATLVQPVGSPLSLECTVEGTSNPNLYWYRQAAGRGLQLLFYSVGIGQISSEVPQNLSASRPQDRQFILSSKKLLLSDSGFYLCAWSAGRGEQYFGPGTRLTVT.

The chain uses TRBV7-8 and TRBJ2-5; the D gene is possibly TRBD2 (7 bases). Looked up from germline, CDR1 is SGHVS and CDR2 is FQNEAQ. This CDR3 comprises 17 residues. Trimming took off 1 base at V and 4 bases at J, with 19 bases between the two ends. As DNA, the CDR3 is TGTGCCAGCAGCTTAGTCTCCTCGGGGGGCCGGGCAGAGACCCAGTACTTC. Protein sequence: CASSLVSSGGRAETQYF.

The rearrangement links TRBV4-2 to TRBJ1-5; TRBD1 matches 9 bases. The length of the CDR3 is 16 residues. Germline CDR1 LGHNA, CDR2 YNFKEQ. Unmatched junction bases numbered 4, after V lost 0 bases and J lost 4 bases. CDR3 sequence: CASSQDPGQGNQPQHF. CDR3 coding DNA: TGTGCCAGCAGCCAAGATCCGGGACAGGGTAATCAGCCCCAGCATTTT.